This T cell receptor (beta chain) was identified in a study of regulatory T cells in long-lasting Graves disease. The V and J ends lost 0 bases and 3 bases respectively, with 7 bases between them. The CDR3 is 13 residues long. The V gene's germline CDR1 is SGHRS and CDR2 YFSETQ. Specified time point: newly diagnosed GD, antithyroid drugs for less than 3 months. The authors made the TCR library using RNA they extracted from PBMCs. EDTA tubes were used for drawing around 9 milliliters of peripheral blood. In its sample, this clonotype was seen many times. With iRepertoire HTBI primers and Arm-PCR of CDR3 regions, TCR beta libraries were built. TCRdb itself ran the multiplex PCR reads through MiXCR, one entry per CDR3 protein. The table has some 500,000 distinct CDR3 sequences, about 16% seen once; the top ten hold 20% to 25%. These data also formed part of another study, on T cells in Graves' hyperthyroidism and ophthalmopathy. This second study says: Exclusion of patients followed from uncontrolled infection, other autoimmune disease, pregnancy or lactation. The TCR CDR3 was amplified in a first-round RT-PCR using the HTBI primer set.

This clonotype was sampled from a woman aged 40-60 years with Graves disease. The rearrangement links TRBV5-1 to TRBJ2-7; possible D gene TRBD2, 5 bases. The sequences come from peripheral blood mononuclear cells (PBMCs), collected at new diagnosis, from a patient treated with antithyroid drugs. As DNA, the CDR3 is TGCGCCAGCAGCTTGGTCGGGAACTACGAGCAGTACTTC. Residues: CASSLVGNYEQYF.